This T cell receptor (beta chain) was identified in a study of shared clonotypes between healthy human individuals (dated by TCRdb to 2019 to 2021). As for the study more broadly: The cohort included three men and two women between 18 and 49 years of age. Leukapheresis yielded between about 0.8 and 9.5 billion PBMCs per donor. The study deeply sequenced blood TCR repertoires of several healthy adults to estimate repertoire size and the extent of clonotype sharing between individuals. For each donor, CD4 naive and CD4 memory were each given three plates, CD8 naive was given two plates, and CD8 memory was given one plate. Different laboratories and diverse techniques were used to prepare libraries and sequence TCR repertoires, to increase sequencing depth and limit assay-specific biases. Results the study describes overall, beyond this receptor: Pairwise subsampling led to the expectation that sequencing depth would affect the degree of clonotype sharing among donors. Across a handful of donors, 4.5% to 6.5% of naive CD4, approximately 3.6% of naive CD8, under 2.5% of memory CD4, and 0.4% of memory CD8 clonotypes were shared. Incomplete sequencing was indicated by rarefaction of sorted-subset datasets, despite the large sequencing depth. Sampling was limited to blood, and TCR repertoires in tissue likely differ from TCR repertoires in blood. Because the study included only a small number of donors, the genetic and exposure-history diversity represented was limited. Compared with non-shared clonotypes, the clonotypes found in all four sorted-subset donors had higher generation probabilities. Naive subsets generally had larger estimated clonotype richness than memory subsets did.

CDR1 and CDR2 were assigned from the germline V gene as WSHSY and SAAADI. The CDR3 runs 12 residues from the cysteine to the phenylalanine. Of the read, only the CDR3 DNA is kept; its 36 bases are in frame from base 1. A distance of 11 bases separates the germline ends of V and J, which lose 8 bases and 3 bases respectively. Turning to this clone: Its antigen is currently not known. No much larger clone exists at a distance of one base, and base qualities are not known.

TCR CDR3 regions were amplified from genomic DNA by multiplex PCR using the deep immunoSEQ assay. Extracted genomic DNA from each cell subset was spread evenly across all wells of several immunoSEQ 96-well plates, with each plate serving as a replicate. For sorted subsets, each replicate PCR was loaded with approximately 0.2 ug genomic DNA, equivalent to 25,000 to 30,000 T cell genomes. Purified libraries were measured with a Qubit 3.0 fluorometer, size-checked on a Bioanalyzer 2100, and measured again with the KAPA Library Quantification kit. Every immunoSEQ 96-well plate was sequenced on a separate single-read 150-cycle Illumina NextSeq 550 flow cell. Under the source paper's analysis protocol: Because the immunoSEQ output included only junctional sequences and no quality scores, the filtering could not be the same as the filtering used for full-length reads. Sequences were annotated with PyIR, a Python wrapper for IgBLAST v1.9, and V/J genes and CDR3 were assigned using IMGT germline references. Reads were filtered out if the reads had weak V/J assignments (E-value above 1e-6), no CDR3, stop codons, out-of-frame junctions, or ambiguous translated residues. V3J clonotypes were defined as sequences sharing an identical inferred V gene, J gene, and CDR3 amino acid sequence. Percentage overlap between repertoires was computed as shared unique clonotypes divided by the size of the smaller repertoire. Richness of each repertoire was evaluated using RTK rarefaction, the Chao1 estimator, and Recon v2.1 estimates of unobserved clonotypes. For all TCRbeta clonotypes obtained by the gDNA method from a handful of donors, generation probabilities were computed with OLGA. TCRdb carries this immuneACCESS record with in-frame sequences only. Its versions omit some clonotypes, under half of them owing to an unresolved V gene in the studies checked, with the rest unexplained. The V and J calls and the clone size are those of that table, but D and trimming were determined from the DNA. This sample is represented by 850,000 to 1,200,000 clones; 70% to 80% of them were singletons. Jointly, the top ten make up about 1.5% of the sample.

Healthy HIV-negative adults with no recently reported acute infections or vaccinations were included as donors. Every donor was a Caucasian adult living in Nashville, Tennessee, USA. Magnetic negative selection was used to enrich CD4+ T cells, after which naive cells were positively selected on CD45RA and the negative fraction became the memory subset. After blood collection by leukapheresis, PBMCs were isolated using Ficoll-Histopaque density gradient centrifugation and then cryopreserved in the vapor phase of liquid nitrogen. Purity and quantity of every magnetically sorted T cell population were checked by analytical flow cytometry. From each sorted fraction, genomic DNA was isolated and quantified by UV absorbance on a Nanodrop 2000c.

This TCR was sampled from a young man in good health. The sequence joins TRBV10-2 to TRBJ2-7; matching of 5 bases hints at TRBD2 as the D gene. What was sequenced was memory CD4+ T cells sorted from blood. The intended sense of this specimen's cell subset or site label: CD45RA-negative fraction. The CDR3 amino acid sequence is: CASLSGFYEQYF. The sequenced DNA: TGCGCCAGCCTCTCGGGGTTCTACGAGCAGTACTTC.